This entry features one TCR beta chain sequence. The antigen remains undetermined. The data are from a study of vaccination and CD4 T cells after COVID-19. On the study more broadly: A CEFX pool, an HIV-1 Nef pool, or else no peptide went into the control cultures.

Sequencing of cultured CD4+ T cell DNA used the Oncomine TCR Beta short-read assay. MiXCR, applied by TCRdb to the PCR reads, yields one record per CDR3 protein. The sample lists 9,500 to 13,000 distinct CDR3 sequences; about 27% were seen once. This sample's treatment: roughly ten-day PBMC culture with coronavirus spike peptide pools or control peptides (ViraFEST assay). Using peptide pools, antigen-specific T cells were expanded in ViraFEST before TCRs were sequenced. The source was CD4+ T cells from blood, cultured in vitro, collected before SARS-CoV-2 vaccination. The receptor's source is a human donor who received a COVID-19 vaccine.

The CDR3 here is CATSDFEGGQYF. CDR3 nucleotide sequence: TGTGCCACCAGTGATTTCGAGGGGGGGCAGTACTTC. V usage is TRBV24-1 and J usage is TRBJ2-7, with D tentatively TRBD1 or TRBD2 (6 bases each). Trimming left V 1 base short and J 9 bases short, with 9 bases between. This CDR3 has 12 amino acids. Looked up from germline, CDR1 is KGHDR and CDR2 is SFDVKD.